This T cell receptor (beta chain) appears in the sequencing data of a study of T cells after yellow fever vaccination. Broader study findings: Reappearance after the booster was seen for most primary-vaccination clones, at 96% CD4 and about 90% CD8.

This clonotype came up many times. No antigen is known for it. Template-switching 5'RACE yielded the TCR cDNA; a universal primer site and UMIs were added in the process. TCRdb re-analysed the 5' RACE reads in MiXCR, keeping a single row per CDR3 protein. The sample includes roughly 300,000 distinct CDR3 sequences, 8% to 9.5% seen only once; the top ten take around 17%. Source: PBMCs, taken more than 35 days after the first yellow fever vaccination. The clonotype originates from a man aged 18 to 30 who received the YFV17D yellow fever vaccine.

The CDR3 sequence: CASSLVWTSYGYTF. CDR3 in DNA: TGTGCCAGCAGCTTAGTTTGGACGAGCTATGGCTACACCTTC. The chain is built from TRBV5-5 and TRBJ1-2; no definite D call. The V end lost 2 bases, the J end lost 4 bases, and 12 bases lay between the germline ends. CDR1 and CDR2 (germline): SGHKS, YYEKEE (reference sequence). The CDR3 consists of 14 residues.